The 27 T cell receptor beta chains listed next were all sequenced from one sample in a study of metastatic and nonmetastatic thyroid tumors. Prior to thyroid surgery, none of the patients had received any treatment. TCRdb re-called the PCR reads through MiXCR. The sample yields about 9,900 clones, 9.5% to 13% seen once. The sample taken for sequencing was tumor tissue. These receptors all come from a female donor with papillary thyroid cancer or a benign thyroid nodule (not recorded which). Some clones in this sample may be carry-over from other donors' samples.

The J gene is TRBJ1-2, the V gene TRBV10-3; no firm D call. This CDR3 is built from 12 residues. Germline CDR1 and CDR2: ENHRY and SYGVKD. Trimming cost V 8 bases and J 5 bases, with 12 bases left between them. DNA of the CDR3: TGTGCCATCCCGTCTCCTGTGTATGGCTACACCTTC. Encoded protein: CAIPSPVYGYTF.

By share, this clone counts as medium-sized. V gene TRBV19 combines with J gene TRBJ1-2; 7 nucleotides agree with TRBD1. V shed 4 bases and J 7 bases; nucleotides not matched to a gene: 9. Germline values: CDR1 LNHDA, CDR2 SQIVND (reference sequence). This CDR3 is built from 14 residues. In DNA form, the CDR3 reads TGTGCCAGTAGTACCCTGGACAGGCGGGGTGGCTACACCTTC. It yields the protein CASSTLDRRGGYTF.

By its share, this clone is medium-sized. This chain links TRBV15 with TRBJ1-1, with TRBD1 matching 9 bases. Germline V CDR1 and CDR2: LNHNV, YYDKDF (reference sequence). This CDR3 is built from 15 residues. Unmatched junction bases numbered 3, after V lost 3 bases and J lost 1 base. The CDR3 reads CATSSTGGANTEAFF. CDR3 coding DNA: TGTGCCACCAGCAGCACAGGGGGCGCGAACACTGAAGCTTTCTTT.

The chain carries TRBV19 and TRBJ2-3, with D perhaps TRBD2 (5 bases). The CDR3 has 12 amino acids. Germline CDR1 and CDR2: LNHDA and SQIVND (reference sequence). Trimming shortened V by 7 bases and J by 4 bases, and 9 bases separated the two germline ends. The CDR3 DNA reads TGTGCCAGTATAGTGGGAGCAGATACGCAGTATTTT. Its protein product is CASIVGADTQYF.

The chain has TRBV20-1 and TRBJ1-1; tentative D call: TRBD1 (6 bases). The CDR3 consists of 15 residues. The V gene's germline CDR1 is DFQATT and CDR2 SNEGSKA (reference sequence). With 4 bases removed from V and 1 base from J, the gap between germline ends came to 16 bases. The CDR3 coding sequence is TGCAGTGCTACGATAGGGGGACGGAAGAACACTGAAGCTTTCTTT. Residues: CSATIGGRKNTEAFF.

This clone was detected ten times or more. As DNA, the CDR3 is TGTGCCATGGGGAGCTCAGACGCCAATGAAAAACTGTTTTTT. Translation: CAMGSSDANEKLFF. The gene calls are TRBV2 and TRBJ1-4, with unresolved D. V lost 10 bases and J lost 5, with 17 bases in between. The CDR3 extends over 14 amino acids. Looked up from germline, CDR1 is SNHLY and CDR2 is FYNNEI.

This clone has just a few counts. V gene TRBV25-1 combines with J gene TRBJ1-4; D remains unclear. Germline CDR1 reads MGHDK; CDR2 reads SYGVNS. The CDR3 contains 13 residues. V shed 3 bases and J shed 9 bases, with 11 bases lying between them. CDR3 sequence (DNA): TGTGCCAGCAGTGAGGCGGGCGTTAAAAAACTGTTTTTT. Translation: CASSEAGVKKLFF.

Within the sample, this clone is medium-sized (0.01 to 0.1%). The chain is built from TRBV6-1 and TRBJ1-1, with no clear D. CDR3 length: 16 residues. CDR1 is MNHNS, CDR2 SASEGT, per germline. V was shortened by 5 bases and J by 3 bases, with 19 bases between the two germline ends. In DNA form, the CDR3 reads TGTGCCAGCAGTTCCGAAACCCCGTTCGGGTACACTGAAGCTTTCTTT. It is translated as CASSSETPFGYTEAFF.

This clone is labeled medium-sized. V gene TRBV6-1 combines with J gene TRBJ2-5, with D perhaps matching TRBD1 (5 bases). Germline values: CDR1 MNHNS, CDR2 SASEGT. The CDR3 consists of 14 residues. Trimming removed 2 bases at V and 4 bases at J, with 11 bases between. CDR3 bases: TGTGCCAGCAGTGAAAGGGCAGGGCGAGAGACCCAGTACTTC. It yields the protein CASSERAGRETQYF.

This clone is classed as medium-sized. The V call is TRBV2, the J call TRBJ1-4; D possibly corresponds to TRBD1 (5 bases). Germline CDR1 reads SNHLY; CDR2 reads FYNNEI. V shed 8 bases and J shed 0 bases, with 7 bases lying between them. CDR3 length: 13 residues. The CDR3 loop is CASGGTTNEKLFF. The CDR3 DNA reads TGTGCCAGCGGGGGGACAACTAATGAAAAACTGTTTTTT.

In its sample, this clone was seen many times. The gene calls are TRBV30 and TRBJ1-1, with D possibly being TRBD1 (6 bases). Germline CDR1 is GTSNPN and CDR2 is SVGIG (reference sequence). V was clipped by 3 bases and J by 7 bases, with 18 bases between them. The CDR3 has 14 residues. CDR3 in DNA: TGTGCCTGGAGGAGGGGGGGGGCGATTGGTGAAGCTTTCTTT. Its translation: CAWRRGGAIGEAFF.

This clone was detected many times. This CDR3 reads CSARPYTAGTSLGSPLHF. Written as DNA, the CDR3 is TGCAGTGCTAGACCTTATACAGCAGGGACTTCTTTAGGTTCACCCCTCCACTTT. The chain carries TRBV20-1 and TRBJ1-6; D perhaps matches TRBD1 (5 bases). Trimming removed 2 bases at V and 9 bases at J, with 26 bases between. In germline, CDR1 is DFQATT, CDR2 SNEGSKA (reference sequence). CDR3 length equals 18 residues.

Only a few counts were recorded for this clone. A read error may explain this, as a much larger clone is one base away. This chain joins TRBV29-1 and TRBJ1-5; D unresolved. CDR3 length: 11 residues. The germline CDR1 and CDR2 sequences are SQVTM and ANQGSEA. CDR3: CSVVENQPQRF. The DNA of the CDR3 is TGCAGCGTAGTGGAAAATCAGCCCCAGCGTTTT.

In its sample, this clone is medium-sized. This sequence joins TRBV6-1 and TRBJ1-1; possible D gene TRBD1, 5 bases. This CDR3 comprises 16 residues. The ends were cut back, 7 bases at V and 11 bases at J, with 29 bases in the middle. Looked up from germline, CDR1 is MNHNS and CDR2 is SASEGT. In DNA form, the CDR3 reads TGTGCCAGCACCCTCCAATTGAGTGGGGGAGGGCGCGGGGCTTTCTTT. Amino acids: CASTLQLSGGGRGAFF.

Within the sample, this clone is medium-sized. The genes are TRBV10-2 and TRBJ2-2; TRBD1 agrees at 7 bases. V shed 10 bases and J 5 bases; nucleotides not matched to a gene: 10. The germline V gene encodes CDR1 WSHSY and CDR2 SAAADI. The length of the CDR3 is 14 residues. CDR3 nucleotide sequence: TGCGCCACCACCAGACAGGGCGGAACCGGGGAGCTGTTTTTT. It yields the protein CATTRQGGTGELFF.

This clone was found many times. A read error is possible here, since a much larger clone lies one base away. The chain links TRBV11-2 to TRBJ2-1; TRBD2 agrees at 8 bases. The V gene's germline CDR1 is SGHAT and CDR2 FQNNGV. This CDR3 has 14 residues. V was pared by 8 bases and J by 12 bases, with 15 bases of the junction left unmatched. Here the CDR3 reads CASGSPGGALGQFF. As DNA, the CDR3 is TGTGCCAGCGGCTCTCCCGGGGGGGCTTTAGGGCAGTTCTTC.

This clone was seen more than once but under ten times. This chain links TRBV10-3 with TRBJ2-1; 15 nucleotides align to TRBD2. This CDR3 comprises 15 residues. Trimming removed 6 bases from V and 8 bases from J; junction bases left unmatched: 5. Germline-derived CDR1 and CDR2 are ENHRY and SYGVKD. DNA for the CDR3: TGTGCCATCAGGGGGACTAGCGGGAGGTGCGATGAGCAGTTCTTC. This encodes CAIRGTSGRCDEQFF.

By share, this clone counts as medium-sized. The V gene is TRBV6-1, the J gene TRBJ2-1; no clear D gene. Per germline, CDR1 MNHNS and CDR2 SASEGT. The germline V and J ends were trimmed by 2 bases and 0 bases, with 14 bases remaining between them. The CDR3 consists of 17 residues. The CDR3 loop reads CASSEYGAWSSYNEQFF. The CDR3 bases are TGTGCCAGCAGTGAATATGGCGCTTGGAGCTCCTACAATGAGCAGTTCTTC.

The chain links TRBV5-4 to TRBJ2-2; D is possibly TRBD1 or TRBD2 (6 bases each). V was shortened by 1 base and J by 7 bases, with 20 bases between the two germline ends. The CDR3 has 17 residues. Germline V gene data show CDR1 as SGHNT and CDR2 as YYREEE (reference sequence). CDR3 sequence: CASSLWGARYGIGELFF. The CDR3 DNA reads TGTGCCAGCAGCTTGTGGGGGGCTAGGTACGGAATCGGGGAGCTGTTTTTT. The whole variable domain, remainder taken from reference TRBV5-4 and TRBJ2-2, is ETGVTQSPTHLIKTRGQQVTLRCSSQSGHNTVSWYQQALGQGPQFIFQYYREEENGRGNFPPRFSGLQFPNYSSELNVNALELDDSALYLCASSLWGARYGIGELFFGEGSRLTVL.

Judged by abundance, this clone is medium-sized. The chain is built from TRBV28 and TRBJ1-1; D uncertain. The CDR3 sequence is 12 residues long. Per the germline V gene, CDR1 is MDHEN and CDR2 is SYDVKM. Trimming removed 6 bases at V and 2 bases at J, with 7 bases between. CDR3 sequence (DNA): TGTGCCAGCAGCATCAAAAACACTGAAGCTTTCTTT. Its translation: CASSIKNTEAFF.

This clone is medium-sized. The chain is built from TRBV6-1 and TRBJ1-5; D is perhaps TRBD1 (5 bases). Germline lookup yields CDR1 MNHNS and CDR2 SASEGT. CDR3 length: 15 amino acids. V lost 3 bases to trimming and J lost 1 base, with 10 bases between them. In DNA, the CDR3 is TGTGCCAGCAGTGAGGTCAGGGAAAGCAATCAGCCCCAGCATTTT. This encodes CASSEVRESNQPQHF.

This clone appeared many times. The chain uses TRBV3-1 and TRBJ2-7; D ambiguous. Germline CDR1 LGHDT, CDR2 YNNKEL (reference sequence). The length of the CDR3 is 15 residues. Trimming took 5 bases from V and 6 from J, leaving 20 bases between them. CDR3 nucleotides: TGTGCCAGCAGCAAAGGCGGCAGTAGTAGACGCGAGCAGTACTTC. Translating it yields CASSKGGSSRREQYF.

About this clone itself: One end of the junction fails to match germline, which may point to a read error. The chain carries TRBV10-3 and TRBJ2-7; D is perhaps TRBD1 or TRBD2 (5 bases each). Germline V lookup: CDR1 ENHRY, CDR2 SYGVKD. The CDR3 covers 12 residues. The DNA of the CDR3 is TGTGCCGTCAGTGAGGGGATTTACGAGCAGTACTTC. Protein: CAVSEGIYEQYF.

This clone was seen many times. The chain carries TRBV7-9 and TRBJ1-1; D call uncertain. Germline CDR1 and CDR2: SEHNR and FQNEAQ (reference sequence). Trimming took 2 bases from V and 0 from J, leaving 4 bases between them. This CDR3 contains 13 residues. The CDR3 DNA reads TGTGCCAGCAGCTTACCGGTGAACACTGAAGCTTTCTTT. Its protein product is CASSLPVNTEAFF.

A word on this clone: A much larger clone is a single base away; this may be a read error. Other DNA sequences from this sample encode an identical CDR3 as well. V is TRBV18 and J is TRBJ2-1; D may be TRBD1 (6 bases). The CDR3 sequence is 14 residues long. Germline V lookup: CDR1 KGHSH, CDR2 LQKENI. V lost 6 bases to trimming and J lost 16 bases, with 25 bases between them. The CDR3 DNA reads as TGTGCCAGCTCCGCGGTTGGGGGCGCGGCGGTGGGATTCTTC. Its protein is CASSAVGGAAVGFF. Combining the CDR3 with reference TRBV18 and TRBJ2-1 gives the whole variable domain NAGVMQNPRHLVRRRGQEARLRCSPMKGHSHVYWYRQLPEEGLKFMVYLQKENIIDESGMPKERFSAEFPKEGPSILRIQQVVRGDSAAYFCASSAVGGAAVGFFGPGTRLTVL.

The V gene is TRBV29-1, the J gene TRBJ1-2; no reliable D call. This CDR3 contains 11 residues. V gave up 7 bases and J gave up 2 bases, with 8 bases separating them. CDR1 SQVTM and CDR2 ANQGSEA come from the germline V gene. CDR3 in amino acids: CSATGNYGYTF. For the CDR3, the DNA is TGCAGCGCGACCGGGAACTATGGCTACACCTTC.

This clone was counted many times. The chain employs TRBV2 and TRBJ2-2, with TRBD2 identical over 10 bases. The V gene end was trimmed by 4 bases and the J gene end by 0 bases; junction bases not matched to a gene: 8. Germline-derived CDR1 and CDR2 are SNHLY and FYNNEI. The CDR3 is 18 amino acids. The CDR3 spells CASSVRRTSGTNTGELFF. CDR3 nucleotide sequence: TGTGCCAGCAGTGTTAGGAGGACTAGCGGCACGAACACCGGGGAGCTGTTTTTT.